This is a list of T cell receptor beta chains from one sample in a study of Tregs in tolerant kidney transplant recipients. The assay was immunoSEQ multiplex PCR, and TCRdb's table has in-frame clones only and misses some. The sample has tens of thousands of clones; less than 90% are singletons. Sample: CD4+ T cells from blood. The receptors were sampled from a human donor in good health. CDR3s include the opening cysteine and the closing phenylalanine or tryptophan. D genes are given only for firm matches. Clone size is stated in some rows and not others, as once, few, many or a class when expanded.

CDR3nt: TGTGCCAGTCTTGACAGGGAAGGAAACACCATATATTTT
CDR3aa: CASLDREGNTIYF
v_gene: TRBV27
d_gene: TRBD1
abundance: NA
j_gene: TRBJ1-3

CDR3nt: TGTGCCAGCAGCCCCGCGAAAGTTGGCGAGCAGTACTTC
CDR3aa: CASSPAKVGEQYF
v_gene: TRBV5-4
d_gene: NA
abundance: NA
j_gene: TRBJ2-7

CDR3nt: TGTGCCAGCAGCTGGGGGCGGGGATCTAGCACAGATACGCAGTATTTT
CDR3aa: CASSWGRGSSTDTQYF
v_gene: TRBV7-2
d_gene: NA
abundance: NA
j_gene: TRBJ2-3

CDR3nt: TGTGCCAGCAGCGTGGGACTAGTTGGGATTTCGAATGAGCAGTTCTTC
CDR3aa: CASSVGLVGISNEQFF
v_gene: TRBV5-4
d_gene: TRBD2
abundance: NA
j_gene: TRBJ2-1

CDR3nt: TGTGCCAGCAGCCAAGGGCCTTACACTGAAGCTTTCTTT
CDR3aa: CASSQGPYTEAFF
v_gene: TRBV5-6
d_gene: NA
abundance: once
j_gene: TRBJ1-1

CDR3nt: TGTGCCAGCAGTCCTGGGACTAGCGGGAGTCGCGAGCAGTACTTC
CDR3aa: CASSPGTSGSREQYF
v_gene: TRBV6-5
d_gene: TRBD2
abundance: few
j_gene: TRBJ2-7

CDR3nt: TGTGCCAGTAGTAGACCCTCCACAGATACGCAGTATTTT
CDR3aa: CASSRPSTDTQYF
v_gene: TRBV19
d_gene: NA
abundance: NA
j_gene: TRBJ2-3

CDR3nt: TGTGCCAGCAGCTTGGGCGGCGCGCGGGGGGGACAAACAGATACGCAGTATTTT
CDR3aa: CASSLGGARGGQTDTQYF
v_gene: TRBV5-4
d_gene: TRBD2
abundance: NA
j_gene: TRBJ2-3

CDR3nt: TGTGCCAGCAGCTTAGATTTCACCGGGACTAGGCTGTTCTTC
CDR3aa: CASSLDFTGTRLFF
v_gene: TRBV11-1
d_gene: TRBD2
abundance: once
j_gene: TRBJ2-1

CDR3nt: TGTGCCAGCAGCCCCCGACAGGGTGATAATAATTCACCCCTCCACTTT
CDR3aa: CASSPRQGDNNSPLHF
v_gene: TRBV7-2
d_gene: TRBD1
abundance: once
j_gene: TRBJ1-6

CDR3nt: TGTGCCAGTAGTATAGATCTGGGAAACTCGGCCCCTAATCAGCCCCAGCATTTT
CDR3aa: CASSIDLGNSAPNQPQHF
v_gene: TRBV19
d_gene: NA
abundance: NA
j_gene: TRBJ1-5

CDR3nt: TGTGCCAGCAGAGTTTACGGGAACACCGGGGAGCTGTTTTTT
CDR3aa: CASRVYGNTGELFF
v_gene: TRBV6-1
d_gene: NA
abundance: NA
j_gene: TRBJ2-2

CDR3nt: TGTGCCAGCAGCTTAGTAGGGGACTACACAGATACGCAGTATTTT
CDR3aa: CASSLVGDYTDTQYF
v_gene: TRBV7-6
d_gene: TRBD2
abundance: NA
j_gene: TRBJ2-3

CDR3nt: TGTGCCATCAGTGAGTACCTAGCGGGAGTTCAGAATGAGCAGTTCTTC
CDR3aa: CAISEYLAGVQNEQFF
v_gene: TRBV10-3
d_gene: TRBD2
abundance: NA
j_gene: TRBJ2-1

CDR3nt: TGTGCCAGCAGCTTCTCCGGACTACCTGGAAACACCATATATTTT
CDR3aa: CASSFSGLPGNTIYF
v_gene: TRBV7-2
d_gene: NA
abundance: NA
j_gene: TRBJ1-3

CDR3nt: TGTGCCAGCAGCCACTCGACCTTGCCTCTTTCTGGAAACACCATATATTTT
CDR3aa: CASSHSTLPLSGNTIYF
v_gene: TRBV4-2
d_gene: NA
abundance: NA
j_gene: TRBJ1-3

CDR3nt: TGTGCCAGCAGTGAAGGGTATAATTCACCCCTCCACTTT
CDR3aa: CASSEGYNSPLHF
v_gene: TRBV6-1
d_gene: NA
abundance: medium-sized
j_gene: TRBJ1-6

CDR3nt: TGTGCCAGCAGCGTAAGATCAGGGGGCCGTGAAAAACTGTTTTTT
CDR3aa: CASSVRSGGREKLFF
v_gene: TRBV9
d_gene: TRBD1
abundance: NA
j_gene: TRBJ1-4

CDR3nt: TGTGCCAGCTCACACGGACAGGGAGTCAATCCTCCTATGAGTGGCTACACCTTC
CDR3aa: CASSHGQGVNPPMSGYTF
v_gene: TRBV18
d_gene: TRBD1
abundance: NA
j_gene: TRBJ1-2

CDR3nt: TGCGCCAGCAAGTCAATTCCGACAGGGGTGGGGACCCAGTACTTC
CDR3aa: CASKSIPTGVGTQYF
v_gene: TRBV4-1
d_gene: TRBD1
abundance: NA
j_gene: TRBJ2-5

CDR3nt: TGTGCCAGTAGTATGGACAGCCAGAACACTGAAGCTTTCTTT
CDR3aa: CASSMDSQNTEAFF
v_gene: TRBV19
d_gene: NA
abundance: NA
j_gene: TRBJ1-1

CDR3nt: TGTGCCAGCAGACCCGGGGGCGTATCCTACGAGCAGTACTTC
CDR3aa: CASRPGGVSYEQYF
v_gene: TRBV5-6
d_gene: NA
abundance: NA
j_gene: TRBJ2-7

CDR3nt: TGTGCCAGCAGCCCATCGCAGATTAATAAGCCTTACCTAACCTACGAGCAGTACTTC
CDR3aa: CASSPSQINKPYLTYEQYF
v_gene: TRBV9
d_gene: NA
abundance: NA
j_gene: TRBJ2-7

CDR3nt: TGTGCCAGCAGCTTGAGGCAGAGCTACGAGCAGTACTTC
CDR3aa: CASSLRQSYEQYF
v_gene: TRBV5-4
d_gene: NA
abundance: NA
j_gene: TRBJ2-7

CDR3nt: TGTGCCTGGAAACAGGGGGGTAGCAATCAGCCCCAGCATTTT
CDR3aa: CAWKQGGSNQPQHF
v_gene: TRBV30
d_gene: TRBD1
abundance: NA
j_gene: TRBJ1-5

CDR3nt: TGTGCCAGCAGCCGAGGGGGGACCTACGATCAGCCCCAGCATTTT
CDR3aa: CASSRGGTYDQPQHF
v_gene: TRBV5-5
d_gene: NA
abundance: NA
j_gene: TRBJ1-5

CDR3nt: TGCAGCGGCGTAGGGGGCGGGAGATTAGTGGGGGAGCAGTACTTC
CDR3aa: CSGVGGGRLVGEQYF
v_gene: TRBV29-1
d_gene: NA
abundance: NA
j_gene: TRBJ2-7

CDR3nt: TGTGCCAGTAGAGGGACGGGCAGGAGCAATCAGCCCCAGCATTTT
CDR3aa: CASRGTGRSNQPQHF
v_gene: TRBV19
d_gene: NA
abundance: few
j_gene: TRBJ1-5

CDR3nt: TGTGCCAGCAGCAGGGACAGCCCATCCGGCTACACCTTC
CDR3aa: CASSRDSPSGYTF
v_gene: TRBV6-5
d_gene: TRBD1
abundance: NA
j_gene: TRBJ1-2

CDR3nt: TGTGCCAGCAGCTTAGGGTCGAGCTCCTACAATGAGCAGTTCTTC
CDR3aa: CASSLGSSSYNEQFF
v_gene: TRBV7-2
d_gene: NA
abundance: NA
j_gene: TRBJ2-1

CDR3nt: TGTGCCAGCAGCTTGGGACAGGGGTTCGGCACCGGGGAGCTGTTTTTT
CDR3aa: CASSLGQGFGTGELFF
v_gene: TRBV7-2
d_gene: TRBD1
abundance: once
j_gene: TRBJ2-2

CDR3nt: TGTGCCATCACCGCCGGGGAAGTTTCTGATGGCTACACCTTC
CDR3aa: CAITAGEVSDGYTF
v_gene: TRBV10-3
d_gene: NA
abundance: NA
j_gene: TRBJ1-2

CDR3nt: TGTGCCAGCTCACCTCAGACAGCCGCTTACAATGAGCAGTTCTTC
CDR3aa: CASSPQTAAYNEQFF
v_gene: TRBV18
d_gene: NA
abundance: NA
j_gene: TRBJ2-1

CDR3nt: TGTGCCAGCAGCTCCTCCGGACTAGCGGGGGGGTCCGGGGAGCTGTTTTTT
CDR3aa: CASSSSGLAGGSGELFF
v_gene: TRBV11-3
d_gene: TRBD2
abundance: few
j_gene: TRBJ2-2

CDR3nt: TGTGCCAGCAGTAGGACCTCTATAGAGCAGTACTTC
CDR3aa: CASSRTSIEQYF
v_gene: TRBV7-8
d_gene: NA
abundance: NA
j_gene: TRBJ2-7

CDR3nt: TGTGCCAGCCGCCAAGGTTGGGGGGGGGTCACAGATACGCAGTATTTT
CDR3aa: CASRQGWGGVTDTQYF
v_gene: TRBV7-9
d_gene: TRBD2
abundance: NA
j_gene: TRBJ2-3

CDR3nt: TGTGCCAGCAGCTTGACAGGGAACACTGAAGCTTTCTTT
CDR3aa: CASSLTGNTEAFF
v_gene: TRBV7-2
d_gene: NA
abundance: NA
j_gene: TRBJ1-1

CDR3nt: TGCGCCAGCAGTCAATCGCCCAGGGGAGGTGAAAAACTGTTTTTT
CDR3aa: CASSQSPRGGEKLFF
v_gene: TRBV23-1
d_gene: NA
abundance: NA
j_gene: TRBJ1-4

CDR3nt: TGTGCCAGCAGCCAAGATCGGGAGACAGGGAGCAAAAGGTCTACTGGAAACACCATATATTTT
CDR3aa: CASSQDRETGSKRSTGNTIYF
v_gene: TRBV14
d_gene: TRBD1
abundance: NA
j_gene: TRBJ1-3

CDR3nt: TGTGCCAGTAGTATAGGGCCGGGACTAGCCTACGAGCAGTACTTC
CDR3aa: CASSIGPGLAYEQYF
v_gene: TRBV19
d_gene: TRBD2
abundance: NA
j_gene: TRBJ2-7

CDR3nt: TGCGCCAGCAGTCACCCGGGGACAGGGTACTGTCCTCATGAAAAACTGTTTTTT
CDR3aa: CASSHPGTGYCPHEKLFF
v_gene: TRBV23-1
d_gene: TRBD1
abundance: once
j_gene: TRBJ1-4